This record looks at one TCR beta chain sequence and its context. A much larger clonotype is one base distant, so this may be a read error. This CDR3 region has 17 residues. From germline, CDR1 is SGHTA and CDR2 FQGNSA. The data were obtained in a study of kidney transplant recipient with SARS-CoV-2 infection. TCRdb used MiXCR to reprocess the reads, holding one entry per CDR3 protein. The sample includes fewer than 250,000 distinct CDR3 sequences, about 28% of them seen just once. The clonotype comes from a young adult male patient who had COVID-19 and was a kidney transplant recipient. Some T cells may possibly be graft donor cells. This chain connects TRBV7-2 to TRBJ1-2, with D unresolved. The specimen comprised a blood sample, sampled at baseline and between days 110 and 120 from a kidney transplant recipient. The CDR3 spells CASSQPIRDGKTYSYTF. The DNA for the CDR3 is TGTGCCAGCAGCCAGCCCATCAGAGACGGAAAGACCTATAGCTACACCTTC.